This paragraph covers one T cell receptor (beta chain) sequence. Its antigen is as yet unknown. Every donor contributed at least one pre-ART and at least two post-ART PBMC samples. The run of the v3.0 immunoSEQ assay was at survey level. Profiled with immunoSEQ multiplex PCR; TCRdb holds only in-frame clones, not every one. The sample has 40,000 or so clones, about four fifths seen once. The sample is drawn from a study of long-term antiretroviral therapy in people with HIV. Study results and limitations: All time points showed a repertoire dominated by clones expanded before ART. The study collected blood between about 2003 and 2017, possibly under older ART regimens.

CDR1 and CDR2 (germline): GTSNPN, SVGIG (reference sequence). The V gene lost 2 bases and the J gene lost 8 bases, with 12 bases spanning the gap. The CDR3 is 12 residues long. The material sequenced was unsorted PBMCs, taken 0.3 years after starting antiretroviral therapy. This TCR was sampled from a man between 18 and 35 years old with HIV. The rearrangement links TRBV30 to TRBJ1-1; D gene uncertain. The CDR3 DNA is TGTGCCTGGAGTTTAGGACGGATCGAAGCTTTCTTT. Amino acids: CAWSLGRIEAFF.